This TCR beta chain emerged from a study of blood T cell repertoires in COVID-19. Study in general: Whether acute or convalescent, the COVID-19 samples came from the United States, Italy and Spain.

This CDR3 contains 19 residues. V lost 6 bases, J lost 4 bases, and 13 bases stayed unmatched. Looked up from germline, CDR1 is KGHDR and CDR2 is SFDVKD. Assay: immunoSEQ multiplex PCR; the TCRdb copy retains only in-frame clones and omits some. The table records fewer than 300,000 clones, roughly nine tenths of them present only once. This clone was counted a single time. Followed over time, Seattle patients had been enrolled while infection was active. This TCR came from a woman aged 25 to 39 with COVID-19, enrolled during active disease. The sequencing input was peripheral blood. The rearrangement uses TRBV24-1 and TRBJ2-1; TRBD2 matches at 14 bases. CDR3 sequence (DNA): TGTGCCACCAGTTCCGCGGGACTAGCGGGAGAAAAGGGGTACAATGAGCAGTTCTTC. Encoded protein: CATSSAGLAGEKGYNEQFF.